This passage covers 10 T cell receptor beta chains from one sample sequenced in a study of cytotoxic CD8 clonotypes in ibrutinib-treated CLL. Using immunoSEQ multiplex PCR, the repertoire was profiled, and TCRdb retains in-frame clones only, with some absent. The repertoire consists of 50,000 to 70,000 clones, with 54% occurring once and the leading ten covering under 30%. The sample was PBMCs, taken at disease progression, from a patient treated with ibrutinib. Source of these receptors: a human donor with chronic lymphocytic leukemia.

This chain connects TRBV7-6 to TRBJ1-4; possibly TRBD1 for D (6 bases). The length of the CDR3 is 19 residues. Per germline, CDR1 SGHVS and CDR2 FNYEAQ. With 5 bases removed from V and 0 bases from J, the gap between germline ends came to 22 bases. The CDR3 sequence is CASSLRQAFSGATNEKLFF. The CDR3 DNA is TGTGCCAGCAGCCTTCGACAGGCCTTTTCCGGTGCAACTAATGAAAAACTGTTTTTT.

This clone has only a few counts. The rearrangement joins TRBV7-6 to TRBJ2-5, with D possibly TRBD1 on 6 matching bases. CDR1 and CDR2 (germline): SGHVS, FNYEAQ. V gave up 5 bases and J gave up 4 bases, with 8 bases separating them. The CDR3 is made up of 12 amino acids. The CDR3 loop is CASSPGAETQYF. In DNA, the CDR3 is TGTGCCAGCAGCCCAGGGGCAGAGACCCAGTACTTC.

This clone has just a few counts. The chain uses TRBV7-2 and TRBJ2-7, with D maybe TRBD1 (5 bases). The V and J ends lost 1 base and 7 bases respectively, with 14 bases between them. CDR1 is SGHTA, CDR2 FQGNSA, per germline. This CDR3 comprises 14 residues. The CDR3 here is CASSLDFAGIEQYF. DNA of the CDR3: TGTGCCAGCAGCTTAGACTTCGCAGGGATTGAGCAGTACTTC.

This clone was counted a few times. This chain uses TRBV7-9 with TRBJ1-1, with D possibly TRBD1 on 5 matching bases. Germline CDR1 is SEHNR and CDR2 is FQNEAQ (reference sequence). V dropped 5 bases and J dropped 1 base, with 11 bases sitting between them. The CDR3 is 14 amino acids. The CDR3 region is CASSSFRENTEAFF. The CDR3 region has the DNA TGTGCCAGCAGCAGTTTCAGGGAGAACACTGAAGCTTTCTTT.

CDR3 nucleotide sequence: TGTGCCAGCAGTTCAACAGGGGTGGGGCATGAAAAACTGTTTTTT. Translating it yields CASSSTGVGHEKLFF. The rearrangement uses TRBV27 and TRBJ1-4, with 7 positions matching TRBD1. The CDR3 spans 15 residues. CDR1 and CDR2 (germline): MNHEY, SMNVEV (reference sequence). V lost 4 bases and J lost 6; bases outside the gene matches: 8.

The chain has TRBV7-2 and TRBJ2-3, with D possibly called TRBD1 or TRBD2 (5 bases each). V gave up 6 bases and J gave up 1 base, with 17 bases separating them. There are 16 residues in the CDR3. Germline-derived CDR1 and CDR2 are SGHTA and FQGNSA. The CDR3 protein is CASSSNERGGTDTQYF. The CDR3 region has the DNA TGTGCCAGCAGTTCTAACGAGAGAGGGGGCACAGATACGCAGTATTTT.

This clone was recorded a few times. The V gene is TRBV25-1, the J gene TRBJ2-7; 8 bases map to TRBD2. Looked up from germline, CDR1 is MGHDK and CDR2 is SYGVNS. The CDR3 consists of 15 residues. The V and J ends lost 2 bases and 4 bases, in that order; junction bases with no gene match: 7. The CDR3 region is CASSEASSGSYEQYF. The CDR3 DNA sequence: TGTGCCAGCAGTGAAGCGTCCAGCGGGAGTTACGAGCAGTACTTC.

This chain links TRBV5-1 with TRBJ2-2, with 9 bases matching TRBD1. This CDR3 is built from 14 residues. The ends lost 7 bases at V and 3 bases at J; junction bases unmatched: 4. Germline assignment: CDR1 SGHRS and CDR2 YFSETQ. The CDR3 DNA reads TGCGCCAGCTACGGACAGGGGTACACCGGGGAGCTGTTTTTT. This gives the protein CASYGQGYTGELFF.

The chain employs TRBV5-6 and TRBJ1-1, with 9 bases aligning to TRBD1. The CDR3 is made up of 14 amino acids. The junction had 7 bases not matched to a gene; V was cut back by 4 bases and J by 6 bases. Germline V gene sequence: CDR1 SGHDT, CDR2 YYEEEE. CDR3: CASSLGQGDAEAFF. CDR3 nucleotide sequence: TGTGCCAGCAGCCTGGGACAGGGTGACGCTGAAGCTTTCTTT.

This chain links TRBV9 with TRBJ2-1; D is uncertain. The CDR3 consists of 15 residues. The V end was cut by 3 bases, the J end by 0 bases, with 10 bases between. Germline lookup yields CDR1 SGDLS and CDR2 YYNGEE. The CDR3 DNA sequence: TGTGCCAGCAGCGCCAGTTACAACTCCTACAATGAGCAGTTCTTC. This gives the protein CASSASYNSYNEQFF.